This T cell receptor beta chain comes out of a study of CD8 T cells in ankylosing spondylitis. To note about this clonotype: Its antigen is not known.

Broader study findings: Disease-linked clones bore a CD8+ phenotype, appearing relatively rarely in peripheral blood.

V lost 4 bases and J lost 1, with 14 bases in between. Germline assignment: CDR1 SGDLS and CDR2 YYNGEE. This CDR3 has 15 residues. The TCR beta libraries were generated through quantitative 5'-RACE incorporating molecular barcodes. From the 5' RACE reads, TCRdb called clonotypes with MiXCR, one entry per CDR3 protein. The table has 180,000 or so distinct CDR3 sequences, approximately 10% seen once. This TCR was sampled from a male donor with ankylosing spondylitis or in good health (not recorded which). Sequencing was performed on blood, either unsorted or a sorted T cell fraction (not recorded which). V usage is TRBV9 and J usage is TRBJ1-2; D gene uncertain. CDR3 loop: CASSPQGQFNYGYTF. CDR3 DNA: TGTGCCAGCAGCCCCCAAGGGCAGTTTAACTATGGCTACACCTTC.